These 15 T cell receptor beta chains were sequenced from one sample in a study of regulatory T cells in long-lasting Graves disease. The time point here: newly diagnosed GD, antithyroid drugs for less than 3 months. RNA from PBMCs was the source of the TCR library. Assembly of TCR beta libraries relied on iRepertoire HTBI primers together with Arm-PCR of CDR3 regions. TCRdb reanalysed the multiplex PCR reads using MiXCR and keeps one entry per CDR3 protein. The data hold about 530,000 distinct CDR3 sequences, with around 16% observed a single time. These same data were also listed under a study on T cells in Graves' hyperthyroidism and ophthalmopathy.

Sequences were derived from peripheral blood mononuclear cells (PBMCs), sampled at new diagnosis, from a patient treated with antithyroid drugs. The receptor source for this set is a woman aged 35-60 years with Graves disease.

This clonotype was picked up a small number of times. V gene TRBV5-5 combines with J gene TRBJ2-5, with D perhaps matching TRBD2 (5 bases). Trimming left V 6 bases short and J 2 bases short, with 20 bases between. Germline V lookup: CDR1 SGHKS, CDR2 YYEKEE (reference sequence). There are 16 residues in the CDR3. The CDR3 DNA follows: TGTGCCAGCACCTCCCAACAGCCGCGGACTCAAGAGACCCAGTACTTC. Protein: CASTSQQPRTQETQYF.

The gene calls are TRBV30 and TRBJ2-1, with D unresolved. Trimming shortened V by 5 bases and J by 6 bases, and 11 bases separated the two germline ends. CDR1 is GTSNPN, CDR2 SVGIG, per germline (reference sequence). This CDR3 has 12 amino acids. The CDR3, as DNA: TGTGCCTGGGGGCTCCTCCTCAATGAGCAGTTCTTC. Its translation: CAWGLLLNEQFF.

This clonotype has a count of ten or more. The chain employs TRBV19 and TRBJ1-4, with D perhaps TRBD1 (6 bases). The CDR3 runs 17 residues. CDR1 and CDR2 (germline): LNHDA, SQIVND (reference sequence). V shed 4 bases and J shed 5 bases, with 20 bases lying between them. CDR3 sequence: CASSRGMIGTPNEKLFF. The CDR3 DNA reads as TGTGCCAGTAGTAGGGGGATGATCGGGACACCGAATGAAAAACTGTTTTTT.

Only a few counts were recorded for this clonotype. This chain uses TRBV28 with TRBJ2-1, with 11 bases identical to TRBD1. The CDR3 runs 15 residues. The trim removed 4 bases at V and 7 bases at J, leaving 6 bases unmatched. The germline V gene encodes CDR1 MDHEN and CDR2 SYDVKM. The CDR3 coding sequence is TGTGCCAGCAGTTCGCCGGGACAGGGGGGGAATGAGCAGTTCTTC. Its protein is CASSSPGQGGNEQFF. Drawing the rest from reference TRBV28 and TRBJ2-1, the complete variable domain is DVKVTQSSRYLVKRTGEKVFLECVQDMDHENMFWYRQDPGLGLRLIYFSYDVKMKEKGDIPEGYSVSREKKERFSLILESASTNQTSMYLCASSSPGQGGNEQFFGPGTRLTVL.

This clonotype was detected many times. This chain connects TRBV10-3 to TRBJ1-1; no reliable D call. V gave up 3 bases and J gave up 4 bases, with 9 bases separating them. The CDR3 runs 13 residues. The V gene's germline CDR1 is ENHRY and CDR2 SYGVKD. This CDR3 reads CAISDEGFTEAFF. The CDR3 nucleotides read TGTGCCATCAGTGACGAGGGATTCACTGAAGCTTTCTTT.

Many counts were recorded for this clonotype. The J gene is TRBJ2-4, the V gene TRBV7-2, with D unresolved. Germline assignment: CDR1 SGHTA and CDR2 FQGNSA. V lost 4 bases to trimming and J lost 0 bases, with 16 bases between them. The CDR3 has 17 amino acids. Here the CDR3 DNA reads TGTGCCAGCAGCTCTGTGGGCAGCCCACTAGCCAAAAACATTCAGTACTTC. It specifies CASSSVGSPLAKNIQYF. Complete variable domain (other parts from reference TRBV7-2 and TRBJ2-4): GAGVSQSPSNKVTEKGKDVELRCDPISGHTALYWYRQSLGQGLEFLIYFQGNSAPDKSGLPSDRFSAERTGGSVSTLTIQRTQQEDSAVYLCASSSVGSPLAKNIQYFGAGTRLSVL.

The CDR3 protein is CASSLDRAEILYTF. CDR3 coding DNA: TGTGCCAGCAGCTTGGACAGGGCCGAAATCCTCTACACCTTC. The chain employs TRBV5-4 and TRBJ1-2, with TRBD1 as a possible D gene (6 bases). Germline values: CDR1 SGHNT, CDR2 YYREEE (reference sequence). V was cut by 0 bases and J by 10 bases, with 16 bases left in between. The CDR3 has 14 residues.

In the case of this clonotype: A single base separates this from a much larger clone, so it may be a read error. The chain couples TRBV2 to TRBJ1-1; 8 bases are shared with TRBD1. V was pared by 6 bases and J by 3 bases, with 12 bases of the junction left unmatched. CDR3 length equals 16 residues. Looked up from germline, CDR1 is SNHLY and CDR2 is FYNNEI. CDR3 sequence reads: CASSGEPETGDTEAFF. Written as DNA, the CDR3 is TGTGCCAGCAGCGGCGAACCCGAGACAGGGGACACTGAAGCTTTCTTT.

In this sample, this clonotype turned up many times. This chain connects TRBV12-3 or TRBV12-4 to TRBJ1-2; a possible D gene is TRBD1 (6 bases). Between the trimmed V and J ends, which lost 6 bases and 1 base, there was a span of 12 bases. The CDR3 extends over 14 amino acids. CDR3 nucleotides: TGTGCCAGCAGAAGGACAGTACTTAACTATGGCTACACCTTC. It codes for CASRRTVLNYGYTF.

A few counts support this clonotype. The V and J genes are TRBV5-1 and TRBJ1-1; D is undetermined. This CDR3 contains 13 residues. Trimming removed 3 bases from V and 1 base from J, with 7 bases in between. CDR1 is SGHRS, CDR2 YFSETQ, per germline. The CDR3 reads CASSSFQNTEAFF. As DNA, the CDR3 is TGCGCCAGCAGCTCTTTCCAGAACACTGAAGCTTTCTTT.

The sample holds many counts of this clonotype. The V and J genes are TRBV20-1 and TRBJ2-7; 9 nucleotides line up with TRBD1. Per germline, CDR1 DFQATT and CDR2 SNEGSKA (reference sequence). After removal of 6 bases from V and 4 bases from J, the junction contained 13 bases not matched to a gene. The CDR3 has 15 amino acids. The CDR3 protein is CSATVPGQGLYEQYF. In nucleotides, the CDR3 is TGCAGTGCCACCGTGCCGGGACAGGGTTTATACGAGCAGTACTTC.

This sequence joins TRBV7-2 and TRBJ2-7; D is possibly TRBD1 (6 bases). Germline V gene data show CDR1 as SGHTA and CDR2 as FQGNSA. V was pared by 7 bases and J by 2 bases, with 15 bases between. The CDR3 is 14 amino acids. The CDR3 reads CASTLTGIPYEQYF. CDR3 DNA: TGTGCCAGCACCCTAACAGGGATACCCTACGAGCAGTACTTC.

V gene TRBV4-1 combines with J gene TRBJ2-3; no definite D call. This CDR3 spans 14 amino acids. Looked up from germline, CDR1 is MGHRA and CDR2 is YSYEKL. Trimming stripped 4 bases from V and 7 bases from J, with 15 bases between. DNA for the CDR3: TGCGCCAGCAGCCCCGATCGAACCTTTTATACGCAGTATTTT. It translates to CASSPDRTFYTQYF.

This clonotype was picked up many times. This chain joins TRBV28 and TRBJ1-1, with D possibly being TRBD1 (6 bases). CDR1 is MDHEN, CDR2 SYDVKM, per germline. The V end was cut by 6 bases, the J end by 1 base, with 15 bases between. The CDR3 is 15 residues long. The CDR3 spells CASSLPGTPNTEAFF. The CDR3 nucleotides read TGTGCCAGCAGCTTGCCCGGGACACCGAACACTGAAGCTTTCTTT.

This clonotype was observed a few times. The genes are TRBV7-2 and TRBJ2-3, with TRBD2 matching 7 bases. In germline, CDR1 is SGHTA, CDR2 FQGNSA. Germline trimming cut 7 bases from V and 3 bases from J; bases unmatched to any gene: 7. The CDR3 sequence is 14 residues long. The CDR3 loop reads CASKVGGYTDTQYF. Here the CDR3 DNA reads TGTGCCAGCAAGGTGGGGGGGTATACAGATACGCAGTATTTT.